Following are 13 T cell receptor beta chains from one sample sequenced in a study of blood T cell repertoires in COVID-19. Sequenced by immunoSEQ multiplex PCR; TCRdb stores in-frame clones only, minus some. This sample yields approximately 150,000 clones, of which more than 75% are seen a single time; 1% to 1.2% belongs to the top ten. The sequencing input was peripheral blood. These receptors originate from a man aged 35-49 years with acute or convalescent COVID-19.

The V gene is TRBV27, the J gene TRBJ1-1; D not certain. Between the trimmed V and J ends, which lost 6 bases and 5 bases, there was a span of 13 bases. CDR1 is MNHEY and CDR2 is SMNVEV in the germline V gene (reference sequence). This CDR3 spans 13 amino acids. The CDR3 nucleotides are TGTGCCAGCAGCCGGGGTGTTACTACTGAAGCTTTCTTT. Amino acids: CASSRGVTTEAFF.

This rearrangement joins TRBV10-3 to TRBJ2-1, with 8 bases fitting TRBD1. Germline trimming cut 4 bases from V and 3 bases from J; bases unmatched to any gene: 5. This CDR3 spans 15 amino acids. Germline CDR1 is ENHRY and CDR2 is SYGVKD. The CDR3 DNA is TGTGCCATCAGTGCCCCTACAGGGGGCTACAATGAGCAGTTCTTC. Protein: CAISAPTGGYNEQFF.

V gene TRBV5-1 combines with J gene TRBJ1-4, with TRBD1 matching over 8 bases. V was clipped by 7 bases and J by 7 bases; unmatched bases: 9. Looked up from germline, CDR1 is SGHRS and CDR2 is YFSETQ. The CDR3 length is 14 residues. The CDR3 here is CASSSNTGGEKLFF. The DNA for the CDR3 is TGCGCCAGCTCATCAAACACAGGGGGTGAAAAACTGTTTTTT.

The chain joins TRBV30 to TRBJ1-5; TRBD1 matches 9 bases. Unmatched junction bases numbered 6, after V lost 0 bases and J lost 6 bases. The CDR3 sequence is 15 residues long. Germline lookup yields CDR1 GTSNPN and CDR2 SVGIG (reference sequence). CDR3 region: CAWSVTGTGPQPQHF. CDR3 bases: TGTGCCTGGAGTGTGACCGGGACAGGGCCTCAGCCCCAGCATTTT. Based on the CDR3 plus reference TRBV30 and TRBJ1-5, the full variable domain is SQTIHQWPATLVQPVGSPLSLECTVEGTSNPNLYWYRQAAGRGLQLLFYSVGIGQISSEVPQNLSASRPQDRQFILSSKKLLLSDSGFYLCAWSVTGTGPQPQHFGDGTRLSIL.

This chain joins TRBV5-6 and TRBJ2-7, with D possibly TRBD1 on 5 matching bases. V was shortened by 6 bases and J by 0 bases, with 10 bases between the two germline ends. Germline CDR1 is SGHDT and CDR2 is YYEEEE. This CDR3 contains 13 residues. The CDR3 DNA sequence: TGTGCCAGCAAACAGGTGGGCTCCTACGAGCAGTACTTC. It specifies CASKQVGSYEQYF.

The CDR3, as DNA: TGTGCCAGCACTCCTCAAGGGGGGGTAAAAGATACGCAGTATTTT. This gives the protein CASTPQGGVKDTQYF. The J gene is TRBJ2-3, the V gene TRBV2; a weak D match, TRBD2 (7 bases). The CDR3 runs 15 residues. The germline V gene encodes CDR1 SNHLY and CDR2 FYNNEI. V lost 7 bases to trimming and J lost 5 bases, with 19 bases between them.

The rearrangement uses TRBV19 and TRBJ1-1, with D uncertain. The germline V gene has CDR1 LNHDA and CDR2 SQIVND (reference sequence). The CDR3 runs 15 residues. V lost 0 bases, J lost 1 base, and 9 bases lay in between. CDR3 loop: CASSIDETENTEAFF. Written as DNA, the CDR3 is TGTGCCAGTAGTATAGACGAAACAGAGAACACTGAAGCTTTCTTT.

The gene calls are TRBV9 and TRBJ2-3, with 14 bases matching TRBD2. This CDR3 region has 18 residues. V dropped 4 bases and J dropped 0; count of bases not matched to a gene: 7. CDR1 and CDR2 (germline): SGDLS, YYNGEE. The CDR3, as DNA: TGTGCCAGCAGCCATGGGACTAGCGGGGGAACTAGCACAGATACGCAGTATTTT. Its protein product is CASSHGTSGGTSTDTQYF. Full variable domain (outside the CDR3, taken from reference TRBV9 and TRBJ2-3): DSGVTQTPKHLITATGQRVTLRCSPRSGDLSVYWYQQSLDQGLQFLIQYYNGEERAKGNILERFSAQQFPDLHSELNLSSLELGDSALYFCASSHGTSGGTSTDTQYFGPGTRLTVL.

The chain links TRBV7-2 to TRBJ2-5; D is uncertain. The CDR3 runs 11 residues. Germline CDR1 reads SGHTA; CDR2 reads FQGNSA. V shed 5 bases and J shed 7 bases, with 8 bases lying between them. CDR3 bases: TGTGCCAGCAGCCCCCTCCTGACCCAGTACTTC. This translates into CASSPLLTQYF.

CDR3 loop: CASSLSTKGGYEQYF. The CDR3 DNA sequence: TGTGCCAGCAGCTTATCGACTAAGGGAGGCTACGAGCAGTACTTC. J is TRBJ2-7 and V is TRBV7-2; D may be TRBD2 (6 bases). Germline CDR1 is SGHTA and CDR2 is FQGNSA. V was trimmed by 2 bases and J by 3 bases, leaving 14 bases between them. CDR3 size: 15 residues.

This chain uses TRBV6-5 with TRBJ1-5, with 7 bases matching TRBD1. The V gene end was trimmed by 8 bases and the J gene end by 4 bases; junction bases not matched to a gene: 8. The CDR3 covers 14 residues. CDR1 and CDR2 (germline): MNHEY, SVGAGI. CDR3 nucleotides: TGTGCCAGCTATGACAGGGCCCCGAATCAGCCCCAGCATTTT. Its translation is CASYDRAPNQPQHF.

The V call is TRBV27, the J call TRBJ1-2; possible D gene TRBD1, 5 bases. The CDR3 spans 14 residues. Germline CDR1 and CDR2: MNHEY and SMNVEV (reference sequence). V was cut by 3 bases and J by 7 bases, with 15 bases left in between. The CDR3 is CASSFIQGISGYTF. The DNA for the CDR3 is TGTGCCAGCAGTTTTATCCAGGGAATAAGTGGCTACACCTTC.

The rearrangement uses TRBV3-1 (or the pseudogene TRBV3-2) and TRBJ1-1; D possibly corresponds to TRBD1 (5 bases). V lost 0 bases to trimming and J lost 6 bases, with 17 bases between them. The CDR3 is 16 residues long. Germline CDR1 is LGHDT and CDR2 is YNNKEL (reference sequence). CDR3 sequence: CASSQDEGRGRAEAFF. The DNA for the CDR3 is TGTGCCAGCAGCCAAGATGAGGGGCGGGGACGGGCTGAAGCTTTCTTT.